This T cell receptor beta chain emerged from a study of T cell responses to AZD1222 COVID-19 vaccine. Using immunoSEQ multiplex PCR, the repertoire was profiled, and TCRdb retains in-frame clones only, with some absent. The table lists 80,000 to 100,000 clones, roughly 91% of them singletons. This CDR3 is 13 amino acids long. The V gene's germline CDR1 is MNHEY and CDR2 SVGAGI. Trimming removed 7 bases at V and 1 base at J, with 10 bases between. Study-level results: The peak T cell response came first, and repertoires were sampled only after it. Clonal diversity was possibly underestimated, and the donors were mostly white British, with more females. Per reports, nearly half of all spike-specific TCRs target regions that are unmutated in variants.

As regards this clone: Its antigen remains unknown.

Source: peripheral blood, taken on day 0 of AZD1222 vaccination. The J gene is TRBJ1-1, the V gene TRBV6-5; D remains unclear. The TCR comes from an adult in good health. The CDR3: CASTSARNTEAFF. CDR3 bases: TGTGCCAGCACGAGCGCTCGGAACACTGAAGCTTTCTTT.